The rows below give T cell receptor beta chains drawn from one sample of a study of neurological immune-mediated disorders. TCRdb passed the 5' RACE reads through MiXCR, listing each CDR3 protein once. The sample has about 52,000 distinct CDR3 sequences, roughly 4% seen once. Sequencing was done on a sample of PBMCs. These receptor sequences come from a man aged 30-40 years with multiple sclerosis. The CDR3 runs from the conserved cysteine through the conserved F or W. Each record gives: J gene, clone size, D gene, V gene, CDR3 protein, CDR3 DNA. D genes are given only for firm matches. A clone size is listed for some rows: how often the clone was seen (once, few, many), or a class if it is expanded.

J: TRBJ2-2; size: many; D: .; V: TRBV24-1; CDR3: CATSDLISGELFF; DNA: TGTGCCACCAGTGATTTGATTAGCGGGGAGCTGTTTTTT
J: TRBJ2-1; size: .; D: .; V: TRBV21-1; CDR3: CANSKRIRPHNEQFF; DNA: TGTGCCAACAGCAAAAGGATTAGGCCGCACAATGAGCAGTTCTTC
J: TRBJ2-5; size: many; D: .; V: TRBV20-1; CDR3: CSARTRSTETQYF; DNA: TGCAGTGCTAGAACTAGGAGTACAGAGACCCAGTACTTC
J: TRBJ2-2; size: many; D: .; V: TRBV5-1; CDR3: CASESEGNTGELFF; DNA: TGCGCCAGCGAATCCGAGGGGAACACCGGGGAGCTGTTTTTT
J: TRBJ2-2; size: many; D: .; V: TRBV25-1; CDR3: CASSESGFLGWSAGELFF; DNA: TGTGCCAGCAGTGAATCGGGTTTTCTAGGATGGTCGGCCGGGGAGCTGTTTTTT
J: TRBJ1-2; size: many; D: .; V: TRBV20-1; CDR3: CSARPGLYGYTF; DNA: TGCAGTGCTAGACCTGGACTTTACGGCTACACCTTC
J: TRBJ2-1; size: many; D: TRBD2; V: TRBV15; CDR3: CATSGRESGSYYYNEQFF; DNA: TGTGCCACCAGCGGTAGGGAGAGCGGGAGCTACTACTACAATGAGCAGTTCTTC
J: TRBJ1-4; size: few; D: .; V: TRBV10-2; CDR3: CASSGTPRGEKLFF; DNA: TGCGCCAGCAGTGGGACCCCTCGAGGTGAAAAACTGTTTTTT
J: TRBJ1-2; size: many; D: TRBD1; V: TRBV20-1; CDR3: CSAHSGGAEGYTF; DNA: TGCAGTGCTCACTCAGGGGGCGCAGAGGGCTACACCTTC
J: TRBJ2-1; size: .; D: TRBD2; V: TRBV18; CDR3: CASSPPVGSAPGGGEQFF; DNA: TGTGCCAGCTCACCACCGGTCGGGAGCGCCCCCGGGGGGGGAGAGCAGTTCTTC
J: TRBJ2-7; size: many; D: .; V: TRBV2; CDR3: CASSASGTQSYEQYF; DNA: TGTGCCAGCAGCGCTTCCGGGACCCAATCCTACGAGCAGTACTTC
J: TRBJ1-2; size: many; D: .; V: TRBV5-1; CDR3: CASSLESGNYGYTF; DNA: TGCGCCAGCAGCTTGGAGAGTGGAAACTATGGCTACACCTTC
J: TRBJ2-3; size: .; D: .; V: TRBV11-2; CDR3: CASSLQRDTQYF; DNA: TGTGCCAGCAGCTTACAACGGGATACGCAGTATTTT
J: TRBJ1-1; size: many; D: .; V: TRBV20-1; CDR3: CSAPHTWNTEAFF; DNA: TGCAGTGCCCCCCACACCTGGAACACTGAAGCTTTCTTT
J: TRBJ1-1; size: many; D: .; V: TRBV20-1; CDR3: CSANPHGGVNTEAFF; DNA: TGCAGTGCCAACCCCCACGGGGGCGTGAACACTGAAGCTTTCTTT
J: TRBJ2-1; size: many; D: .; V: TRBV20-1; CDR3: CSARVRGRSNEQFF; DNA: TGCAGTGCTAGAGTTCGGGGGAGGAGCAATGAGCAGTTCTTC
J: TRBJ2-1; size: many; D: .; V: TRBV7-9; CDR3: CASSPRVASYNEQFF; DNA: TGTGCCAGCAGCCCCAGGGTAGCTTCCTACAATGAGCAGTTCTTC
J: TRBJ2-7; size: few; D: TRBD2; V: TRBV5-1; CDR3: CASSRTSGDNYEQYF; DNA: TGCGCCAGCAGCCGAACTAGCGGGGACAACTACGAGCAGTACTTC
J: TRBJ2-7; size: many; D: .; V: TRBV7-9; CDR3: CASSTGAYEQYF; DNA: TGTGCCAGCAGCACTGGAGCTTACGAGCAGTACTTC
J: TRBJ2-7; size: many; D: .; V: TRBV5-1; CDR3: CASSFPDGDTYEQYF; DNA: TGCGCCAGCAGCTTCCCCGATGGGGATACCTACGAGCAGTACTTC
J: TRBJ2-5; size: many; D: TRBD2; V: TRBV4-1; CDR3: CASSPVLAGKETQYF; DNA: TGCGCCAGCAGCCCCGTATTAGCGGGGAAAGAGACCCAGTACTTC
J: TRBJ1-6; size: many; D: .; V: TRBV20-1; CDR3: CSASGLNSPLHF; DNA: TGCAGTGCTAGTGGACTCAATTCACCCCTCCACTTT